The clone carrying this T cell receptor beta chain has just a few counts. Antigen unknown. This record comes from a study of T cell repertoires in cytomegalovirus infection. Study results and caveats: The response measured ex vivo was dominated by TCR beta clonotypes (HLA-C-restricted and CMV-specific).

V was cut by 5 bases and J by 7 bases, with 11 bases left in between. Germline loops: CDR1 SEHNR, CDR2 FQNEAQ (reference sequence). This CDR3 is built from 12 residues. TCRdb used MiXCR to reprocess the reads, holding one entry per CDR3 protein. The sample consists of fewer than 1,000,000 distinct CDR3 sequences, less than 40% of them appearing once. This receptor was taken from a human donor in good health (CMV status not recorded). Some clones in this sample may be carry-over from other donors' samples. V gene TRBV7-9 combines with J gene TRBJ1-1; D remains unclear. This sample comprised cultured CD8+ T cells from PBMCs, obtained from culture after CMV antigen stimulation. The CDR3 sequence is CASSPGAGEAFF. The CDR3 nucleotides read TGTGCCAGCAGCCCAGGCGCCGGTGAAGCTTTCTTT.